Included here is one T cell receptor beta chain sequence, with context. CDR1 is MNHNS and CDR2 is SASEGT in the germline V gene. The CDR3 is made up of 18 amino acids. The germline V and J ends were trimmed by 0 bases and 7 bases, with 22 bases remaining between them. This record comes from a study of tumor-infiltrating lymphocytes in primary liver carcinoma. Study-wide background: Every sample contained roughly 3.5 to 8 million productive TCRbeta reads, and these numbers were similar from one tissue type to another.

Constant-region priming of approximately 0.55 ug total RNA yielded TCR beta cDNA. What produced the TCR beta libraries was three nested multiplex PCR rounds using slightly modified ARM-PCR. The study ran its first two PCR rounds for approximately 10 cycles each, using TRBV1-TRBV30 forward primers and a C-beta reverse primer. TCRdb ran MiXCR on the multiplex PCR reads and lists one entry per CDR3 protein. This sample has approximately 330,000 distinct CDR3 sequences, with about 61% found just once. Germline DNA was extracted alongside blood RNA, which was obtained from unsorted whole blood. Researchers reported drawing around 4.4 milliliters of peripheral blood before surgery.

Input material: peripheral blood. This sequence originates from a middle-aged man with primary liver carcinoma and hepatitis B virus infection. The rearrangement joins TRBV6-1 to TRBJ1-5, with D maybe TRBD1 (6 bases). The CDR3 protein is CASSEAGDKVPLGQPQHF. The CDR3 DNA reads as TGTGCCAGCAGTGAAGCAGGGGACAAGGTGCCTCTTGGACAGCCCCAGCATTTT.